Listed below are T cell receptor beta chains from one sample, sequenced in a study of shared clonotypes between healthy human individuals. Profiled with immunoSEQ multiplex PCR; TCRdb holds only in-frame clones, not every one. The sample consists of approximately 440,000 clones, roughly 80% of them appearing once. The source material was PBMCs. These receptor sequences come from a woman aged 40 to 50 in good health. Some clones in this sample may be carry-over from other donors' samples. Each CDR3 is given with its conserved first and last residue. D genes are given only for firm matches. Clone size is shown for a subset of rows, as once, few, many or a class of expanded clone.

V	size	D	J	DNA	CDR3
TRBV10-2	once	.	TRBJ1-2	TGCGCCAGCGGGCCAGGGGCATTTTTGGGCTACACCTTC	CASGPGAFLGYTF
TRBV7-2	.	.	TRBJ2-7	TGTGCCAGCAGTTCCGGGACATCGGCCTACGAGCAGTACTTC	CASSSGTSAYEQYF
TRBV28	.	.	TRBJ2-3	TGTGCCAGCAGTCCCCATGGGGGGAGTGCCGGAAGAGATACGCAGTATTTT	CASSPHGGSAGRDTQYF
TRBV28	many	TRBD1	TRBJ1-5	TGTGCCAGCATTTGGGGGGGACAGGTAAATCAGCCCCAGCATTTT	CASIWGGQVNQPQHF
TRBV19	.	.	TRBJ2-1	TGTGCCAGTAGTACCACCTCGGGAGCCTGGGGTGAGCAGTTCTTC	CASSTTSGAWGEQFF
TRBV7-9	many	TRBD2	TRBJ2-3	TGTGCCAGCAGCTTAAGCCTAGCGGGAGCGGTAGATACGCAGTATTTT	CASSLSLAGAVDTQYF
TRBV10-3	.	.	TRBJ2-2	TGTGCCATCAGTGCAGTTGCCGGGGAGCTGTTTTTT	CAISAVAGELFF
TRBV9	.	.	TRBJ2-7	TGTGCCAGCAGCGGAGGGGACAACTCCTACGAGCAGTACTTC	CASSGGDNSYEQYF
TRBV7-9	.	TRBD2	TRBJ2-5	TGTGCCAGGACCCCGGGGGGGGAAGAGACCCAGTACTTC	CARTPGGEETQYF
TRBV5-4	.	.	TRBJ1-1	TGTGCCAGCAGCTTGGGACAGGCATCCACTGAAGCTTTCTTT	CASSLGQASTEAFF